A selection of T cell receptor beta chains follows, all from one sample in a study of OX40 agonist ivuxolimab in advanced cancers. The data were produced by immunoSEQ multiplex PCR, yet TCRdb's version contains in-frame clones alone and is incomplete. The repertoire holds about 120,000 clones, with 75% to 90% as singletons. Sequenced material: CD4+ or CD8+ T cells sorted from blood, taken in a trial of the OX40 agonist ivuxolimab. The receptors originated from an adult with an advanced solid tumor such as melanoma, head and neck, liver or kidney cancer. Both conserved end residues are part of each CDR3. D genes are given only for firm matches. The size of a clone is reported for some rows only, either as once, few or many, or as a class for expanded clones.

cdr3_aa: CARGGGSYNSPLHF
clone_size: .
j_call: TRBJ1-6
d_call: .
v_call: TRBV30

cdr3_aa: CASSSRLAGTTDTQYF
clone_size: .
j_call: TRBJ2-3
d_call: TRBD2
v_call: TRBV9

cdr3_aa: CAWSGGTERTLHF
clone_size: .
j_call: TRBJ1-6
d_call: .
v_call: TRBV30

cdr3_aa: CASSSARDRGRDTDTQYF
clone_size: .
j_call: TRBJ2-3
d_call: TRBD1
v_call: TRBV25-1

cdr3_aa: CASISGISYEQYF
clone_size: .
j_call: TRBJ2-7
d_call: TRBD2
v_call: TRBV6-5

cdr3_aa: CAISHSWETQYF
clone_size: once
j_call: TRBJ2-5
d_call: .
v_call: TRBV10-3

cdr3_aa: CASSLPGNEKLFF
clone_size: .
j_call: TRBJ1-4
d_call: .
v_call: TRBV28

cdr3_aa: CASSQGLAGGRERDTQYF
clone_size: .
j_call: TRBJ2-3
d_call: TRBD2
v_call: TRBV4-2

cdr3_aa: CASGRGQETQYF
clone_size: .
j_call: TRBJ2-5
d_call: .
v_call: TRBV7-6

cdr3_aa: CASSLGPGREQYF
clone_size: .
j_call: TRBJ2-7
d_call: .
v_call: TRBV11-2

cdr3_aa: CASSDKRGGTDTQYF
clone_size: .
j_call: TRBJ2-3
d_call: TRBD2
v_call: TRBV19

cdr3_aa: CASSPPSGAYNEQFF
clone_size: .
j_call: TRBJ2-1
d_call: TRBD2
v_call: TRBV28

cdr3_aa: CASSYGTGGTNEKLFF
clone_size: .
j_call: TRBJ1-4
d_call: TRBD1
v_call: TRBV14

cdr3_aa: CASSSRDGEQFF
clone_size: .
j_call: TRBJ2-1
d_call: .
v_call: TRBV7-9

cdr3_aa: CASSLVSSGNTIYF
clone_size: .
j_call: TRBJ1-3
d_call: .
v_call: TRBV28

cdr3_aa: CASSRDRNEKLFF
clone_size: once
j_call: TRBJ1-4
d_call: .
v_call: TRBV13

cdr3_aa: CASSLAGQLNQPQHF
clone_size: .
j_call: TRBJ1-5
d_call: TRBD1
v_call: TRBV7-9

cdr3_aa: CASSLGGQNQPQHF
clone_size: few
j_call: TRBJ1-5
d_call: .
v_call: TRBV11-2

cdr3_aa: CASSPPTGTAKETQYF
clone_size: .
j_call: TRBJ2-5
d_call: .
v_call: TRBV18

cdr3_aa: CASSLEGTGFNTEAFF
clone_size: .
j_call: TRBJ1-1
d_call: TRBD1
v_call: TRBV7-2

cdr3_aa: CASVDRGRGFHEQYF
clone_size: once
j_call: TRBJ2-7
d_call: .
v_call: TRBV18

cdr3_aa: CASSSQWGGGNEQFF
clone_size: .
j_call: TRBJ2-1
d_call: TRBD2
v_call: TRBV7-2

cdr3_aa: CAISDRGKGQPQHF
clone_size: .
j_call: TRBJ1-5
d_call: .
v_call: TRBV10-3

cdr3_aa: CASSGGGELFF
clone_size: .
j_call: TRBJ2-2
d_call: TRBD2
v_call: TRBV2

cdr3_aa: CAWSVGDRVSQKLFF
clone_size: .
j_call: TRBJ1-4
d_call: .
v_call: TRBV30

cdr3_aa: CASSPRRTSDRTGELFF
clone_size: once
j_call: TRBJ2-2
d_call: TRBD2
v_call: TRBV11-2